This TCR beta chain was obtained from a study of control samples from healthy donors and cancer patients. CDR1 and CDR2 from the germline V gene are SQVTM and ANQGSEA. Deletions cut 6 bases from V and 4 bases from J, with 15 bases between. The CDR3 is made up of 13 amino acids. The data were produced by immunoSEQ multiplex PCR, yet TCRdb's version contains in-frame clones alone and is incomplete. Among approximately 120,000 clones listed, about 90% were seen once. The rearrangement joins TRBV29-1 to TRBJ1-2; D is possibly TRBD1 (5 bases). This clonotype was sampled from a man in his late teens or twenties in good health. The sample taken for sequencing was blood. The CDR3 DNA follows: TGCAGCGTCCTGGTGGGACTGAGCTATGGCTACACCTTC. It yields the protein CSVLVGLSYGYTF.